This TCR beta chain came from a study of OX40 agonist ivuxolimab in advanced cancers. Study results and limitations: Within 6 weeks, CD4+ and CD8+ blood T cells expanded clonally at 0.1 to 3.0 mg/kg.

This clone was found a few times. Its target is unknown. Trimming shortened V by 4 bases and J by 2 bases, and 12 bases separated the two germline ends. This CDR3 region has 15 residues. Germline V gene data show CDR1 as LNHNV and CDR2 as YYDKDF (reference sequence). Libraries were prepared by immunoSEQ multiplex PCR; TCRdb keeps only in-frame clonotypes and omits some of them. The profile shows approximately 66,000 clones, approximately 88% of them singletons. V and J are TRBV15 and TRBJ1-5; the D gene is possibly TRBD1 (6 bases). Sample: CD4+ or CD8+ T cells sorted from blood, taken in a trial of the OX40 agonist ivuxolimab. This clonotype originated in an adult with an advanced solid tumor such as melanoma, head and neck, liver or kidney cancer. The CDR3 loop reads CATSTQGIRNQPQHF. Here the CDR3 DNA reads TGTGCCACCAGCACCCAGGGGATTCGCAATCAGCCCCAGCATTTT. The complete variable domain, with remaining parts taken from reference TRBV15 and TRBJ1-5, reads DAMVIQNPRYQVTQFGKPVTLSCSQTLNHNVMYWYQQKSSQAPKLLFHYYDKDFNNEADTPDNFQSRRPNTSFCFLDIRSPGLGDTAMYLCATSTQGIRNQPQHFGDGTRLSIL.